The clone carrying this T cell receptor beta chain appeared a single time. The antigen is unknown. The CDR3 runs 13 residues. V lost 5 bases to trimming and J lost 6 bases, with 13 bases between them. CDR1 and CDR2 (germline): LNHNV, YYDKDF (reference sequence). This specimen comes from a study of cytomegalovirus exposure and HLA in healthy donors. Whole-study findings and limits: Among CMV-associated TCR beta chains, most appeared HLA-restricted in a later analysis.

Researchers ran the PCR with 60 Vbeta and 13 Jbeta primers. Here immunoSEQ multiplex PCR was the method, and the copy in TCRdb shows in-frame clones only, minus some. The table records about 160,000 clones, 80% of them present only once. The specimen was PBMCs. The sequence came from a woman aged 50 to 65 in good health and CMV-seronegative. The rearrangement links TRBV15 to TRBJ1-1; perhaps TRBD1 as D (5 bases). CDR3 sequence (DNA): TGTGCCACCAGCTTACAGGCTGCCGCTGAAGCTTTCTTT. Its translation: CATSLQAAAEAFF.